The text below deals with one TCR beta chain. In germline, CDR1 is PRHDT, CDR2 FYEKMQ (reference sequence). The V gene end was trimmed by 5 bases and the J gene end by 7 bases; junction bases not matched to a gene: 1. The CDR3 extends over 12 amino acids. The naive CD8 fraction comprised CD45RO-negative cells positively selected for CCR7 and excluded terminally differentiated effector memory CD45RA+ cells. Clones were read by immunoSEQ multiplex PCR, and TCRdb kept only the in-frame ones, dropping some. The sample shows some 2 million clones, over 85% of them seen only once. The data originate from a study of shared clonotypes between healthy human individuals.

The sample was naive CD8+ T cells sorted from blood. The receptor was derived from a young man in good health. V and J are TRBV13 and TRBJ1-4, with TRBD1 matching 7 bases. This chain's CDR3 is CASSEGAEKLFF. The CDR3, as DNA: TGTGCCAGCAGCGAGGGGGCTGAAAAACTGTTTTTT.